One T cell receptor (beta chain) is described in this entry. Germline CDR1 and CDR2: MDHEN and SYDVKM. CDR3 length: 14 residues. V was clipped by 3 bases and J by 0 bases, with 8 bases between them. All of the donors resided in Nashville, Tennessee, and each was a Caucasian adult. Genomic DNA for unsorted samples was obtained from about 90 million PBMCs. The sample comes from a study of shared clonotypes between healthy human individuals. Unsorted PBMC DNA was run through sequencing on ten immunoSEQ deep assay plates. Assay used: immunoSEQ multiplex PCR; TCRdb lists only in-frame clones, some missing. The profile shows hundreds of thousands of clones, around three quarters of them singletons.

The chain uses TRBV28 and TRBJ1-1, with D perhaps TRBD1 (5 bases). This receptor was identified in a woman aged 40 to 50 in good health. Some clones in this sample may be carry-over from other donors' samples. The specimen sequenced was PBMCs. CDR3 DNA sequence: TGTGCCAGCAGTTTTGGGGGTCTGAACACTGAAGCTTTCTTT. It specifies CASSFGGLNTEAFF.